The rows below give T cell receptor beta chains drawn from one sample of a study of spatial heterogeneity in lung cancer. TCRdb called the 5' RACE reads again in MiXCR, with one record for every CDR3 protein. The sample yields about 9,800 distinct CDR3 sequences, around half seen once. The sample here was lung tumor tissue, taken at surgery. Receptors were obtained from a female donor with early-stage non-small cell lung cancer. The CDR3 runs from the conserved cysteine through the conserved F or W. The D gene is left open where the match is weak. Rows may omit the clone size; those that give it use once, few, many or a size class.

>.|TRBV11-3|TRBJ2-3|.
TGTGCCAGCAGCTTAATGGCGGGGACAGATACGCAGTATTTT
CASSLMAGTDTQYF
>.|TRBV5-1|TRBJ2-5|.
TGCGCCAGCAGCTATCAAGAGACCCAGTACTTC
CASSYQETQYF
>.|TRBV20-1|TRBJ2-5|.
TGCAGTGCCATGGAGCAAGAGACCCAGTACTTC
CSAMEQETQYF
>.|TRBV12-3/TRBV12-4|TRBJ2-3|.
TGTGCCAGCAGTTTTGAGGGTACAGATACGCAGTATTTT
CASSFEGTDTQYF
>.|TRBV7-9|TRBJ1-5|.
TGTGCCAGCAGCACCGAACAGGCAGGGTCTATTCAGCCCCAGCATTTT
CASSTEQAGSIQPQHF
>.|TRBV7-9|TRBJ1-6|few
TGTGCCAGCAGCGAGTTGGACAGCAATAATTCACCCCTCCACTTT
CASSELDSNNSPLHF
>.|TRBV12-3/TRBV12-4|TRBJ1-1|few
TGTGCCAGCAGCCTCTCCTGGGCGGCTGAAGCTTTCTTT
CASSLSWAAEAFF
>TRBD1|TRBV2|TRBJ2-2|.
TGTGCCAGCAGACCTCGGGACAGGGAACCCGGGGAGCTGTTTTTT
CASRPRDREPGELFF
>.|TRBV4-1|TRBJ2-7|few
TGCGCCAGCAGCCAAGCAATAGGGTTCAGCTCCTACGAGCAGTACTTC
CASSQAIGFSSYEQYF
>.|TRBV11-1|TRBJ2-3|few
TGTGCCAGCAGCTCCCTCCCAACCCCAGGTGGTACGCAGTATTTT
CASSSLPTPGGTQYF
>.|TRBV12-3/TRBV12-4|TRBJ2-6|.
TGTGCCAGCAGTTTAAGGGGTTCTGGGGCCAACGTCCTGACTTTC
CASSLRGSGANVLTF
>.|TRBV28|TRBJ1-5|few
TGTGCCAGCGGGGGCATGCGCACCAATCAGCCCCAGCATTTT
CASGGMRTNQPQHF
>.|TRBV7-3|TRBJ2-3|.
TGTGCCAGCAGCTTACTGGGCTCCACAGATACGCAGTATTTT
CASSLLGSTDTQYF
>.|TRBV5-1|TRBJ1-6|once
TGCGCCAGCAGCCCCTCAGGTAGCTCCTATAATTCACCCCTCCACTTT
CASSPSGSSYNSPLHF
>TRBD1|TRBV12-3/TRBV12-4|TRBJ2-7|.
TGTGCCAGCAGTTTAAGGACAGGGCTTCACGAGCAGTACTTC
CASSLRTGLHEQYF
>TRBD1|TRBV6-1|TRBJ1-5|.
TGTGCCAGCAGAGGAACGGGACAGGGACTCGCAGTGGGCAATCAGCCCCAGCATTTT
CASRGTGQGLAVGNQPQHF
>.|TRBV9|TRBJ1-6|.
TGTGCCAGCAGCGTAGGAGAAAGCAATTCACCCCTCCACTTT
CASSVGESNSPLHF
>.|TRBV6-5|TRBJ1-2|.
TGTGCCAGCTCCGGTGGGAGCTATGGCTACACCTTC
CASSGGSYGYTF
>TRBD2|TRBV12-3/TRBV12-4|TRBJ2-5|.
TGTGCCAGCGGAATAGCGGGGGCCCAGCAAGAGACCCAGTACTTC
CASGIAGAQQETQYF
>.|TRBV11-2|TRBJ2-2|.
TGTGCCAGCAGACTAGGGGCGGGGAACACCGGGGAGCTGTTTTTT
CASRLGAGNTGELFF
>TRBD1|TRBV20-1|TRBJ1-2|.
TGCAGTGCTAGAGACGGGACAGGCCGGGGAGACACCTTC
CSARDGTGRGDTF
>.|TRBV2|TRBJ2-6|few
TGTGCCAGCAGACCCGGGACGGCTGGGGCCAACGTCCTGACTTTC
CASRPGTAGANVLTF
>.|TRBV6-2/TRBV6-3|TRBJ2-2|.
TGTGCCAGCAGTTACTCGATCGGGCTAGTTCCATTCACCGGGGAGCTGTTTTTT
CASSYSIGLVPFTGELFF
>TRBD1|TRBV20-1|TRBJ1-1|.
TGCAGTGTTAACAGGGGGCCGACTGAAGCTTTCTTT
CSVNRGPTEAFF
>.|TRBV7-2|TRBJ1-6|.
TGTGCCAGCAGCTTAGCGCAGAGTTCACCCCTCCACTTT
CASSLAQSSPLHF
>.|TRBV3-1|TRBJ2-7|.
TGTGCCAGCAGCTTCAGCTCCTACGAGCAGTACTTC
CASSFSSYEQYF
>TRBD2|TRBV12-3/TRBV12-4|TRBJ2-1|.
TGTGCCAGCAGTTTGGTCGGTAGCGGGGAGCAGTTCTTC
CASSLVGSGEQFF
>.|TRBV5-1|TRBJ1-2|.
TGCGCCAGCAGCCCGACAGAGCCGATATATGGCTACACCTTC
CASSPTEPIYGYTF
>.|TRBV20-1|TRBJ2-5|.
TGCAGTGCTTCCCGTCAAGAGACCCAGTACTTC
CSASRQETQYF
>.|TRBV12-3/TRBV12-4|TRBJ1-5|.
TGTGCCAGCAGTCGCAATCTCCCAGGGGACCAGCCCCAGCATTTT
CASSRNLPGDQPQHF
>.|TRBV7-2|TRBJ2-5|.
TGTGCCAGCAGCGGCCGGAGGGCGTACGACCCCCAAGAGACCCAGTACTTC
CASSGRRAYDPQETQYF
>TRBD2|TRBV4-1|TRBJ2-3|few
TGCGCCAGCAGCCAAGGGGCGGGGGGCGGAAATACGCAGTATTTT
CASSQGAGGGNTQYF
>TRBD2|TRBV6-5|TRBJ2-7|.
TGTGCCAGCAGTTTAGCGGGGGGGCGCTCCTACGAGCAGTACTTC
CASSLAGGRSYEQYF
>TRBD2|TRBV20-1|TRBJ2-7|.
TGCAGTGCTAAAACGGGAGGAGGGCGTACCTACGAGCAGTACTTC
CSAKTGGGRTYEQYF
>.|TRBV25-1|TRBJ1-1|.
TGTGCCAGCAGCGAGAAGGGGCGGACTGAAGCTTTCTTT
CASSEKGRTEAFF
>.|TRBV9|TRBJ2-3|.
TGTGCCAGCAGCCCCAGTAGATCAACAGGGCGCACAGATACGCAGTATTTT
CASSPSRSTGRTDTQYF
>.|TRBV12-5|TRBJ2-3|few
TGTGCTAGTGGTTTGGTGACAGTTAGCACAGATACGCAGTATTTT
CASGLVTVSTDTQYF
>.|TRBV29-1|TRBJ1-2|.
TGCAGCGCCCGAATTATTGACAGGCTCTATGGCTACACCTTC
CSARIIDRLYGYTF
>.|TRBV15|TRBJ2-3|.
TGTGCCACCAAGAGTAAGGGTATCGGCACAGATACGCAGTATTTT
CATKSKGIGTDTQYF
>.|TRBV27|TRBJ2-3|.
TGTGCCAGCAGTTTAACCAGCCCAGATACGCAGTATTTT
CASSLTSPDTQYF
>.|TRBV2|TRBJ2-1|few
TGTGCCAGCAGTGAGGCCGGGTCTCCTTACAATGAGCAGTTCTTC
CASSEAGSPYNEQFF
>.|TRBV12-3/TRBV12-4|TRBJ1-5|.
TGTGCCAGCAGTTTAGGGGGGGCGCTGGCCAATCAGCCCCAGCATTTT
CASSLGGALANQPQHF
>TRBD1|TRBV30|TRBJ2-7|.
TGTGCCTGGAGTTTGGACAGGGCCTACGAGCAGTACTTC
CAWSLDRAYEQYF
>.|TRBV4-3|TRBJ2-5|few
TGCGCCAGCAGTAGCGAACAGGGATTACGAGAGACCCAGTACTTC
CASSSEQGLRETQYF
>TRBD1|TRBV7-2|TRBJ1-2|.
TGTGCCAGCAGCTTTGGACAGGGATGGGCTAACTATGGCTACACCTTC
CASSFGQGWANYGYTF
>TRBD1|TRBV4-3|TRBJ1-1|medium-sized
TGCGCCAGCAGCCGAGGGACAGGCTACACTGAAGCTTTCTTT
CASSRGTGYTEAFF
>TRBD1|TRBV10-3|TRBJ1-5|.
TGTGCCATCAGTGAGTCGACTCAGGGGGGTGGTCATCAGCCCCAGCATTTT
CAISESTQGGGHQPQHF
>.|TRBV12-3/TRBV12-4|TRBJ2-7|.
TGTGCCAGCAGTTTAGTTGGTAACAGGGTCGAGCAGTACTTC
CASSLVGNRVEQYF
>.|TRBV7-2|TRBJ1-1|.
TGTGCCAGCAGGCCAACTAGCCACACTGAAGCTTTCTTT
CASRPTSHTEAFF
>.|TRBV20-1|TRBJ2-5|few
TGCAGTGCTAGAGATGGACGGGCCCAGTACTTC
CSARDGRAQYF
>.|TRBV6-5|TRBJ2-3|.
TGTGCCAGCAGTAACCCCCCTCTTTGGCGAGCGCAGTATTTT
CASSNPPLWRAQYF
>.|TRBV18|TRBJ2-1|.
TGTGCCAGCTCACCACGGGGTTCTGGCCTAGTAAGTGAGCAGTTCTTC
CASSPRGSGLVSEQFF
>.|TRBV5-4|TRBJ1-2|.
TGCGCCAGCAGCCGGGTGCGCACTAACTATGGCTACACCTTC
CASSRVRTNYGYTF